These 26 T cell receptor beta chains share one sample of origin, sequenced in a study of shared clonotypes between healthy human individuals. Naive CD8 cells lacked CD45RO, underwent positive selection for CCR7 and left out terminally differentiated effector memory CD45RA+ cells. The repertoire was sequenced with immunoSEQ multiplex PCR; TCRdb's copy has only in-frame clones and lacks some. Altogether millions of clones are present, over 85% being singletons, with the ten largest covering roughly 1%. The sample consisted of naive CD8+ T cells sorted from blood. These receptors came from a young man in good health.

This clone occurred once. The chain has TRBV5-6 and TRBJ2-1; D may be TRBD1 (5 bases). This CDR3 is 12 amino acids long. Per the germline V gene, CDR1 is SGHDT and CDR2 is YYEEEE. The V and J ends lost 0 bases and 10 bases respectively, with 8 bases between them. CDR3 sequence reads: CASSLDQGEQFF. In DNA, the CDR3 is TGTGCCAGCAGCTTGGATCAGGGAGAGCAGTTCTTC.

The chain combines TRBV5-6 with TRBJ2-2; D gene unclear. V gave up 1 base and J gave up 1 base, with 5 bases separating them. Germline CDR1 and CDR2: SGHDT and YYEEEE. The CDR3 is 14 residues long. CDR3 nucleotide sequence: TGTGCCAGCAGCTTGCAAGTGAACACCGGGGAGCTGTTTTTT. Amino acid sequence: CASSLQVNTGELFF.

The genes are TRBV6-1 and TRBJ2-1, with a possible D match to TRBD2 (6 bases). Trimming removed 1 base at V and 8 bases at J, with 15 bases between. Germline V gene sequence: CDR1 MNHNS, CDR2 SASEGT. The CDR3 is 15 amino acids. The CDR3 DNA sequence: TGTGCCAGCAGTGAAGGGAGACACGGGGGTTATGAGCAGTTCTTC. It codes for CASSEGRHGGYEQFF.

The chain is built from TRBV7-8 and TRBJ2-1, with 8 bases identical to TRBD1. Trimming at V came to 1 base and at J to 12 bases, leaving 11 bases not matched to a gene. CDR1 is SGHVS and CDR2 is FQNEAQ in the germline V gene. This CDR3 has 15 residues. CDR3 amino acids: CASSLEGQDNLWQFF. CDR3 sequence (DNA): TGTGCCAGCAGCTTAGAGGGACAGGATAATTTATGGCAGTTCTTC.

On this clone itself: The sample contains more than one DNA sequence encoding this CDR3. The chain joins TRBV7-9 to TRBJ2-7, with 7 nucleotides matching TRBD2. CDR1 and CDR2 (germline): SEHNR, FQNEAQ (reference sequence). The CDR3 loop spans 15 amino acids. V shed 0 bases, J shed 4 bases, and the junction held 6 bases outside the gene matches. This CDR3 reads CASSLAGGPSYEQYF. The CDR3 DNA is TGTGCCAGCAGCTTAGCGGGAGGGCCCTCTTACGAGCAGTACTTC.

V and J are TRBV10-3 and TRBJ2-1; TRBD2 aligns across 11 bases. Trimming removed 4 bases from V and 5 bases from J; junction bases left unmatched: 4. This CDR3 has 15 amino acids. Germline CDR1 is ENHRY and CDR2 is SYGVKD. CDR3 bases: TGTGCCATCAGTGCCCCGGGACTAGCGGACAATGAGCAGTTCTTC. Translated, it gives CAISAPGLADNEQFF.

V gene TRBV5-6 combines with J gene TRBJ2-3; a weak D match, TRBD2 (5 bases). There are 14 residues in the CDR3. CDR1 and CDR2 from the germline V gene are SGHDT and YYEEEE. V was pared by 6 bases and J by 3 bases, with 14 bases between. The CDR3 nucleotides are TGTGCCAGCAACGTCGGTCGGGGTACAGATACGCAGTATTTT. Amino acid sequence: CASNVGRGTDTQYF.

The CDR3 sequence: CASPGFEDTQYF. The CDR3 bases are TGTGCCAGCCCTGGGTTTGAAGATACGCAGTATTTT. V is TRBV13 and J is TRBJ2-3; no reliable D call. V shed 8 bases and J shed 5 bases, with 11 bases lying between them. Germline assignment: CDR1 PRHDT and CDR2 FYEKMQ (reference sequence). CDR3 length equals 12 residues.

The V gene is TRBV27, the J gene TRBJ1-2; the D is unclear. V lost 3 bases to trimming and J lost 4 bases, with 12 bases between them. The CDR3 runs to 14 residues. From germline, CDR1 is MNHEY and CDR2 SMNVEV (reference sequence). The CDR3 DNA reads as TGTGCCAGCAGTTTGGGCGGTTCATTCTATGGCTACACCTTC. Protein product: CASSLGGSFYGYTF.

In this sample, this clone turned up once. V is TRBV4-1 and J is TRBJ2-7; D remains ambiguous. Germline V lookup: CDR1 MGHRA, CDR2 YSYEKL. CDR3 length equals 14 residues. V gave up 2 bases and J gave up 0 bases, with 8 bases separating them. The CDR3 nucleotides are TGCGCCAGCAGCCAACGGGCTAACTCCTACGAGCAGTACTTC. It specifies CASSQRANSYEQYF.

The chain couples TRBV7-6 to TRBJ2-2; D perhaps matches TRBD2 (6 bases). V lost 3 bases, J lost 3 bases, and 11 bases lay in between. The germline V gene has CDR1 SGHVS and CDR2 FNYEAQ. The CDR3 contains 15 residues. This chain's CDR3 is CASSFTGGDTGELFF. For the CDR3, the DNA is TGTGCCAGCAGCTTCACAGGCGGGGACACCGGGGAGCTGTTTTTT.

V is TRBV10-2 and J is TRBJ1-4, with unresolved D. The CDR3 length is 18 residues. Trimming stripped 4 bases from V and 0 bases from J, with 18 bases between. Germline values: CDR1 WSHSY, CDR2 SAAADI. This chain's CDR3 is CASSGDPAGEATNEKLFF. As DNA, the CDR3 is TGCGCCAGCAGTGGGGATCCCGCGGGAGAGGCAACTAATGAAAAACTGTTTTTT.

The rearrangement links TRBV4-3 to TRBJ2-7; 8 bases match TRBD1. The germline V gene has CDR1 LGHNA and CDR2 YSLEER. Germline trimming cut 2 bases from V and 6 bases from J; bases unmatched to any gene: 6. The CDR3 has 14 residues. As DNA, the CDR3 is TGCGCCAGCAGCCAATCCTGGACAGGGCCCGAGCAGTACTTC. It is translated as CASSQSWTGPEQYF.

The table lists this clone with a few counts. This rearrangement joins TRBV4-1 to TRBJ1-5, with D possibly TRBD1 on 5 matching bases. The CDR3 extends over 14 amino acids. V lost 2 bases, J lost 6 bases, and 11 bases lay in between. Germline values: CDR1 MGHRA, CDR2 YSYEKL. In DNA, the CDR3 is TGCGCCAGCAGCCAAAGGGCAGGGTCTCAGCCCCAGCATTTT. The encoded protein is CASSQRAGSQPQHF.

A note on this clone: The same CDR3 is also encoded by other DNA sequences in this sample. The gene calls are TRBV9 and TRBJ1-4, with a weak D call TRBD1 (6 bases). Germline CDR1 reads SGDLS; CDR2 reads YYNGEE. V was cut by 3 bases and J by 0 bases, with 9 bases left in between. The CDR3 is made up of 15 amino acids. DNA of the CDR3: TGTGCCAGCAGCGAAGGGGGATCAACTAATGAAAAACTGTTTTTT. Protein product: CASSEGGSTNEKLFF.

The V call is TRBV6-5, the J call TRBJ2-5; 11 nucleotides line up with TRBD2. CDR1 and CDR2 from the germline V gene are MNHEY and SVGAGI. Losses at the gene ends were 5 bases for V and 7 bases for J; bases not matched to a gene: 9. The CDR3 has 15 residues. The CDR3 loop reads CASSTGLAEWWTQYF. The CDR3 bases are TGTGCCAGCAGTACGGGACTAGCGGAGTGGTGGACCCAGTACTTC.

The gene calls are TRBV5-6 and TRBJ2-1; D perhaps matches TRBD2 (6 bases). Between the trimmed V and J ends, which lost 2 bases and 14 bases, there was a span of 11 bases. CDR3 size: 11 residues. Germline CDR1 SGHDT, CDR2 YYEEEE. CDR3 protein: CASSFGGSEFF. As DNA, the CDR3 is TGTGCCAGCAGCTTCGGGGGATCGGAGTTCTTC.

The chain carries TRBV13 and TRBJ1-4; D is unresolved. The CDR3 contains 12 residues. In germline, CDR1 is PRHDT, CDR2 FYEKMQ (reference sequence). Trimming took 3 bases from V and 8 from J, leaving 7 bases between them. This CDR3 reads CASSLGEEKLFF. In nucleotides, the CDR3 is TGTGCCAGCAGCTTGGGCGAGGAAAAACTGTTTTTT.

The chain joins TRBV15 to TRBJ2-7; TRBD1 agrees at 7 bases. Germline CDR1 and CDR2: LNHNV and YYDKDF (reference sequence). The ends lost 1 base at V and 1 base at J; junction bases unmatched: 4. The CDR3 covers 15 residues. The CDR3 spells CATSRGQGVSYEQYF. CDR3 nucleotides: TGTGCCACCAGCAGAGGACAGGGCGTTTCCTACGAGCAGTACTTC.

This sequence joins TRBV13 and TRBJ2-2; maybe TRBD1 (5 bases). V lost 0 bases to trimming and J lost 2 bases, with 7 bases between them. CDR3 length: 15 residues. Germline CDR1 and CDR2: PRHDT and FYEKMQ (reference sequence). The CDR3 DNA is TGTGCCAGCAGCTTAGGGGGGCGTAACACCGGGGAGCTGTTTTTT. It translates to CASSLGGRNTGELFF. The full variable domain, with the rest looked up from reference TRBV13 and TRBJ2-2, is AAGVIQSPRHLIKEKRETATLKCYPIPRHDTVYWYQQGPGQDPQFLISFYEKMQSDKGSIPDRFSAQQFSDYHSELNMSSLELGDSALYFCASSLGGRNTGELFFGEGSRLTVL.

This sequence joins TRBV5-4 and TRBJ1-1; no definite D call. The length of the CDR3 is 15 residues. Trimming left V 0 bases short and J 1 base short, with 10 bases between. Germline assignment: CDR1 SGHNT and CDR2 YYREEE (reference sequence). CDR3 DNA sequence: TGTGCCAGCAGCTTGGATGCAGAGCCGAACACTGAAGCTTTCTTT. Residues: CASSLDAEPNTEAFF. The entire variable domain, with the rest obtained from reference TRBV5-4 and TRBJ1-1, is as follows: ETGVTQSPTHLIKTRGQQVTLRCSSQSGHNTVSWYQQALGQGPQFIFQYYREEENGRGNFPPRFSGLQFPNYSSELNVNALELDDSALYLCASSLDAEPNTEAFFGQGTRLTVV.

The chain joins TRBV7-8 to TRBJ2-5, with 8 bases matching TRBD1. CDR1 and CDR2 (germline): SGHVS, FQNEAQ. The CDR3 totals 15 residues. V lost 5 bases, J lost 1 base, and 6 bases stayed unmatched. CDR3 in amino acids: CASSQTGTGQETQYF. The CDR3 bases are TGTGCCAGCAGCCAGACCGGGACAGGCCAAGAGACCCAGTACTTC. Looking up the rest from reference TRBV7-8 and TRBJ2-5 gives the full variable domain: GAGVSQSPRYKVAKRGQDVALRCDPISGHVSLFWYQQALGQGPEFLTYFQNEAQLDKSGLPSDRFFAERPEGSVSTLKIQRTQQEDSAVYLCASSQTGTGQETQYFGPGTRLLVL.

About this clone itself: The same CDR3 is also encoded by other DNA sequences in this sample. The genes are TRBV9 and TRBJ2-2; D is uncertain. Trimming cost V 0 bases and J 5 bases, with 8 bases left between them. Germline CDR1 is SGDLS and CDR2 is YYNGEE. This CDR3 is 14 amino acids long. The CDR3 spells CASSVGANTGELFF. CDR3 DNA: TGTGCCAGCAGCGTAGGAGCAAATACCGGGGAGCTGTTTTTT.

This chain uses TRBV6-6 with TRBJ1-3; D gene ambiguous. Germline-derived CDR1 and CDR2 are MNHNY and SVGAGI (reference sequence). This CDR3 region has 15 residues. Trimming pared 0 bases from V and 1 base from J, leaving 7 bases between. The DNA of the CDR3 is TGTGCCAGCAGTTACTCGATCGGGTCTGGAAACACCATATATTTT. It is translated as CASSYSIGSGNTIYF.

This chain's CDR3 is CASSLYRGPLVGGYTF. The CDR3 DNA reads as TGTGCCAGCAGTTTATACCGGGGCCCCTTAGTAGGTGGCTACACCTTC. The chain is built from TRBV28 and TRBJ1-2, with D maybe TRBD1 (5 bases). In germline, CDR1 is MDHEN, CDR2 SYDVKM. Trimming took 1 base from V and 7 from J, leaving 19 bases between them. This CDR3 has 16 residues.

The chain employs TRBV2 and TRBJ1-1; D is perhaps TRBD1 (6 bases). Trimming removed 6 bases from V and 0 bases from J, with 8 bases in between. CDR1 is SNHLY and CDR2 is FYNNEI in the germline V gene. This CDR3 region has 13 residues. CDR3 amino acids: CASRDSVNTEAFF. CDR3 bases: TGTGCCAGCAGGGACAGTGTGAACACTGAAGCTTTCTTT.